Listed below are T cell receptor beta chains from one sample, sequenced in a study of CD4+ T cells in melanoma. Method: immunoSEQ multiplex PCR; TCRdb's copy keeps in-frame clones and lacks some. This listing includes some 83 clones. Sequencing used a T cell line or clone, from whole sample or a sorted T cell fraction (not recorded which). The source is a human donor with melanoma. Some clones in this sample may be carry-over from other donors' samples. CDR3s include the opening cysteine and the closing phenylalanine or tryptophan. Fields, in order: J gene, V gene, D gene, clone size, CDR3 protein, CDR3 DNA. D genes are given only for firm matches. A clone size is listed for some rows: how often the clone was seen (once, few, many), or a class if it is expanded.

J gene: TRBJ2-1
V gene: TRBV10-2
D gene: -
clone size: -
CDR3 protein: CASSVGSYNEQFF
CDR3 DNA: TGCGCCAGCAGTGTGGGATCCTACAATGAGCAGTTCTTC

J gene: TRBJ2-3
V gene: TRBV11-3
D gene: -
clone size: -
CDR3 protein: CASSLNTAGTDTQYF
CDR3 DNA: TGTGCCAGCAGCTTAAATACCGCGGGCACAGATACGCAGTATTTT

J gene: TRBJ1-1
V gene: TRBV11-1
D gene: -
clone size: -
CDR3 protein: CASTPTATRYNFYEAFF
CDR3 DNA: TGTGCCAGCACCCCCACGGCCACCCGATATAACTTTTATGAAGCTTTCTTT

J gene: TRBJ2-3
V gene: TRBV7-2
D gene: -
clone size: -
CDR3 protein: CASSLSGTRPDTQYF
CDR3 DNA: TGTGCCAGCAGCTTAAGTGGCACCCGCCCAGATACGCAGTATTTT

J gene: TRBJ2-7
V gene: TRBV4-1
D gene: -
clone size: -
CDR3 protein: CASSQDLGRGLGRYEQYF
CDR3 DNA: TGCGCCAGCAGCCAAGATTTGGGGCGTGGTCTCGGCAGATACGAGCAGTACTTC

J gene: TRBJ2-7
V gene: TRBV5-6
D gene: -
clone size: -
CDR3 protein: CASSLGVSSWDEQYF
CDR3 DNA: TGTGCCAGCAGCTTGGGCGTTAGCTCCTGGGACGAGCAGTACTTC

J gene: TRBJ1-4
V gene: TRBV6-1
D gene: -
clone size: once
CDR3 protein: CASSLGAGINEKLFF
CDR3 DNA: TGTGCCAGCAGTCTGGGGGCGGGGATTAATGAAAAACTGTTTTTT

J gene: TRBJ1-6
V gene: TRBV4-1
D gene: -
clone size: -
CDR3 protein: CASSQGSASSYNSPLHF
CDR3 DNA: TGCGCCAGCAGCCAAGGTTCGGCTAGCTCCTATAATTCACCCCTCCACTTT

J gene: TRBJ2-7
V gene: TRBV18
D gene: TRBD1
clone size: -
CDR3 protein: CASSFKPGQGAHYEQYF
CDR3 DNA: TGTGCCAGCTCATTCAAACCGGGACAGGGGGCTCATTACGAGCAGTACTTC

J gene: TRBJ2-4
V gene: TRBV2
D gene: TRBD1
clone size: -
CDR3 protein: CASSVKGQLYF
CDR3 DNA: TGTGCCAGCAGTGTTAAGGGACAGCTGTACTTC

J gene: TRBJ1-5
V gene: TRBV7-3
D gene: -
clone size: few
CDR3 protein: CASRPAGTSNQPQHF
CDR3 DNA: TGTGCCAGCAGGCCCGCCGGGACCAGCAATCAGCCCCAGCATTTT

J gene: TRBJ2-3
V gene: TRBV4-1
D gene: -
clone size: few
CDR3 protein: CASSKAYAGPETDTQYF
CDR3 DNA: TGCGCCAGCAGCAAGGCGTATGCGGGGCCGGAGACAGATACGCAGTATTTT

J gene: TRBJ2-7
V gene: TRBV19
D gene: TRBD2
clone size: -
CDR3 protein: CASSLGLAGGYEQYF
CDR3 DNA: TGTGCCAGTAGTTTGGGACTAGCGGGTGGTTACGAGCAGTACTTC

J gene: TRBJ2-7
V gene: TRBV28
D gene: TRBD1
clone size: once
CDR3 protein: CASRRDRTGEQYF
CDR3 DNA: TGTGCCAGCAGGCGGGACAGGACGGGCGAGCAGTACTTC

J gene: TRBJ2-7
V gene: TRBV6-1
D gene: TRBD1
clone size: few
CDR3 protein: CASSVDRGDYEQYF
CDR3 DNA: TGTGCCAGCAGTGTGGACAGGGGTGACTACGAGCAGTACTTC

J gene: TRBJ2-3
V gene: TRBV5-4
D gene: TRBD2
clone size: -
CDR3 protein: CASSWGLAGGRADTQYF
CDR3 DNA: TGTGCCAGCAGCTGGGGACTAGCGGGAGGAAGGGCAGATACGCAGTATTTT